This passage covers 5 T cell receptor beta chains from one sample sequenced in a study of shared clonotypes between healthy human individuals. Data came from immunoSEQ multiplex PCR; TCRdb stores just in-frame clones and leaves some out. Of under 1,100,000 clones listed, around 74% are singletons. Specimen: memory CD4+ T cells sorted from blood. Subset in this sample: CD45RA-negative fraction. All receptors come from a man between 18 and 29 years old in good health.

The rearrangement joins TRBV6-6 to TRBJ1-3; no definite D call. This CDR3 spans 14 amino acids. Germline V gene data show CDR1 as MNHNY and CDR2 as SVGAGI (reference sequence). V shed 6 bases and J shed 2 bases, with 11 bases lying between them. The CDR3 loop reads CASRSLRAGNTIYF. The CDR3 nucleotides read TGTGCCAGCAGGTCCCTTAGGGCTGGAAACACCATATATTTT.

The genes are TRBV7-9 and TRBJ2-2; D gene ambiguous. The CDR3 runs to 13 residues. The germline V gene has CDR1 SEHNR and CDR2 FQNEAQ (reference sequence). Trimming cost V 3 bases and J 7 bases, with 9 bases left between them. CDR3 amino acids: CASSFRGFGELFF. In DNA form, the CDR3 reads TGTGCCAGCAGCTTTAGAGGATTCGGGGAGCTGTTTTTT.

The chain carries TRBV7-9 and TRBJ2-2; 7 bases agree with TRBD1. This CDR3 comprises 15 residues. Germline assignment: CDR1 SEHNR and CDR2 FQNEAQ (reference sequence). J lost 0 bases, V lost 6 bases, and 4 bases had no gene match. For the CDR3, the DNA is TGTGCCAGCAGAGGGGGCCTAGCGAACACCGGGGAGCTGTTTTTT. As protein: CASRGGLANTGELFF.

This clone was counted ten times or more. Other DNA sequences in this specimen translate into the identical CDR3. The V call is TRBV5-1, the J call TRBJ1-6, with TRBD1 matching over 9 bases. V shed 4 bases and J 7 bases; nucleotides not matched to a gene: 6. The CDR3 is 15 amino acids. Looked up from germline, CDR1 is SGHRS and CDR2 is YFSETQ. The CDR3 spells CASSPAGQGNSPLHF. CDR3 in DNA: TGCGCCAGCAGCCCCGCCGGACAGGGGAATTCACCCCTCCACTTT. The complete variable domain, with remaining parts taken from reference TRBV5-1 and TRBJ1-6, reads KAGVTQTPRYLIKTRGQQVTLSCSPISGHRSVSWYQQTPGQGLQFLFEYFSETQRNKGNFPGRFSGRQFSNSRSEMNVSTLELGDSALYLCASSPAGQGNSPLHFGNGTRLTVT.

The chain uses TRBV9 and TRBJ2-1; D is possibly TRBD2 (5 bases). The CDR3 is 15 residues long. V was shortened by 0 bases and J by 7 bases, with 14 bases between the two germline ends. In germline, CDR1 is SGDLS, CDR2 YYNGEE. The CDR3 nucleotides are TGTGCCAGCAGCGTAGGGGGAGCCCAGTTGAATGAGCAGTTCTTC. Its protein product is CASSVGGAQLNEQFF.